This T cell receptor (beta chain) was profiled in a study of shared clonotypes between healthy human individuals. Study outcomes and limitations: Generally, naive subsets came out with larger estimated richness than memory subsets.

As for this clone: Its antigen is unknown.

The method was immunoSEQ multiplex PCR; TCRdb's version includes in-frame clones alone and lacks a portion of them. This sample has about 330,000 clones, with around 74% found just once. The receptor was derived from a man aged 25-40 years in good health. Sequencing was performed on memory CD4+ T cells sorted from blood. Subset defined: CD45RA-negative fraction.

The CDR3 sequence is CASSFFRDNEQFF. The CDR3 region has the DNA TGTGCCAGCAGTTTCTTTCGGGACAATGAGCAGTTCTTC. The V call is TRBV2, the J call TRBJ2-1; D ambiguous. Trimming took off 5 bases at V and 5 bases at J, with 10 bases between the two ends. The CDR3 runs to 13 residues. The germline CDR1 and CDR2 sequences are SNHLY and FYNNEI.